Following are 22 T cell receptor beta chains from one sample sequenced in a study of T cells in Graves' hyperthyroidism and ophthalmopathy. Amplification yielded TCR beta CDR3 regions, with RNA transcripts as the source. In the first-round RT-PCR of the TCR CDR3, the HTBI primer set was used. TCRdb re-derived calls from the multiplex PCR reads in MiXCR, one entry per CDR3 protein. The data hold a few hundred thousand distinct CDR3 sequences, with 12% to 15% observed a single time. Sample: blood. The source is a woman in her forties with Graves' hyperthyroidism.

The table lists this clonotype with many counts. This rearrangement joins TRBV7-6 to TRBJ2-7; D not resolved. This CDR3 comprises 11 residues. The germline V and J ends were trimmed by 8 bases and 6 bases, with 11 bases remaining between them. Germline V lookup: CDR1 SGHVS, CDR2 FNYEAQ. CDR3: CASGSPSEQYF. The CDR3 nucleotides are TGTGCCAGCGGCTCCCCCAGCGAGCAGTACTTC.

CDR3 residues: CASSPNHAGELFF. The CDR3 bases are TGTGCCAGCTCCCCAAACCACGCCGGGGAGCTGTTTTTT. The rearrangement uses TRBV18 and TRBJ2-2; D unclear. The CDR3 consists of 13 residues. The germline V gene encodes CDR1 KGHSH and CDR2 LQKENI. Between the trimmed V and J ends, which lost 6 bases and 6 bases, there was a span of 11 bases. Together with reference TRBV18 and TRBJ2-2, the CDR3 gives the full variable domain: NAGVMQNPRHLVRRRGQEARLRCSPMKGHSHVYWYRQLPEEGLKFMVYLQKENIIDESGMPKERFSAEFPKEGPSILRIQQVVRGDSAAYFCASSPNHAGELFFGEGSRLTVL.

Ten or more counts support this clonotype. J is TRBJ2-1 and V is TRBV20-1; D unresolved. This CDR3 spans 13 amino acids. Germline V gene lookup returns CDR1 DFQATT and CDR2 SNEGSKA (reference sequence). V lost 2 bases, J lost 0 bases, and 5 bases lay in between. CDR3 nucleotides: TGCAGTGCTAGAAGGCCCTCCTACAATGAGCAGTTCTTC. Residues: CSARRPSYNEQFF.

This clonotype was detected many times. The chain combines TRBV5-8 with TRBJ2-5; perhaps TRBD2 as D (6 bases). Germline values: CDR1 SGHTS, CDR2 YDEGEE. Between the trimmed V and J ends, which lost 1 base and 5 bases, there was a span of 9 bases. This CDR3 has 13 amino acids. The CDR3 here is CASSLQLAETQYF. CDR3 DNA sequence: TGTGCCAGCAGCTTGCAACTAGCTGAGACCCAGTACTTC.

The chain joins TRBV15 to TRBJ2-2; TRBD1 matches 8 bases. The CDR3 totals 15 residues. The J segment lost 6 bases and the V segment lost 5 bases, leaving 8 bases of the junction unmatched. CDR1 is LNHNV, CDR2 YYDKDF, per germline (reference sequence). The CDR3 reads CATSGRTGTAGELFF. The DNA of the CDR3 is TGTGCCACCAGCGGACGGACAGGGACAGCCGGGGAGCTGTTTTTT.

The chain recombines TRBV18 with TRBJ2-1; D possibly corresponds to TRBD2 (5 bases). V was shortened by 2 bases and J by 3 bases, with 11 bases between the two germline ends. Germline-derived CDR1 and CDR2 are KGHSH and LQKENI. CDR3 size: 15 residues. DNA for the CDR3: TGTGCCAGCTCACCAGGGATAGCGTTCTACAATGAGCAGTTCTTC. It codes for CASSPGIAFYNEQFF.

This clonotype was observed at least ten times. The chain links TRBV11-2 to TRBJ2-5, with 8 bases aligning to TRBD1. The germline CDR1 and CDR2 sequences are SGHAT and FQNNGV. V lost 5 bases and J lost 1; bases outside the gene matches: 9. The CDR3 has 16 residues. The CDR3 here is CASSKGQGRSQETQYF. The DNA for the CDR3 is TGTGCCAGCAGCAAAGGACAGGGCAGATCCCAAGAGACCCAGTACTTC.

The chain joins TRBV28 to TRBJ1-4; a possible D gene is TRBD1 (6 bases). This CDR3 comprises 15 residues. V was trimmed by 5 bases and J by 6 bases, leaving 16 bases between them. Looked up from germline, CDR1 is MDHEN and CDR2 is SYDVKM. CDR3 coding DNA: TGTGCCAGCAGTCGCTCCGGGGCAGGGGATGAAAAACTGTTTTTT. Protein product: CASSRSGAGDEKLFF.

This clonotype was recorded at least ten times. This chain uses TRBV28 with TRBJ2-7; perhaps TRBD1 as D (5 bases). The CDR3 runs 15 residues. The V and J ends lost 6 bases and 2 bases respectively, with 17 bases between them. Germline CDR1 is MDHEN and CDR2 is SYDVKM. The CDR3, as DNA: TGTGCCAGCAGGACAGCAATCCCCTCTACCTACGAGCAGTACTTC. Translated: CASRTAIPSTYEQYF. Full variable domain (remainder filled in from reference TRBV28 and TRBJ2-7): DVKVTQSSRYLVKRTGEKVFLECVQDMDHENMFWYRQDPGLGLRLIYFSYDVKMKEKGDIPEGYSVSREKKERFSLILESASTNQTSMYLCASRTAIPSTYEQYFGPGTRLTVT.

V is TRBV4-1 and J is TRBJ2-1; 11 bases are shared with TRBD2. J lost 6 bases, V lost 3 bases, and 7 bases had no gene match. The length of the CDR3 is 16 residues. Germline assignment: CDR1 MGHRA and CDR2 YSYEKL. The CDR3 nucleotides are TGCGCCAGCAGCCAGGCACTAGCGGGAGTCGGCAATGAGCAGTTCTTC. Amino acids: CASSQALAGVGNEQFF.

In this sample, this clonotype turned up a few times. The V gene is TRBV6-1, the J gene TRBJ2-1; either TRBD1 or TRBD2 may supply D (5 bases each). With 8 bases removed from V and 11 bases from J, the gap between germline ends came to 25 bases. This CDR3 contains 15 residues. CDR1 and CDR2 (germline): MNHNS, SASEGT. The DNA of the CDR3 is TGTGCCAGCGGAGAAAGCGTTGGGACCGCTGGGAAGCAGTTCTTC. This sequence encodes CASGESVGTAGKQFF.

V and J are TRBV29-1 and TRBJ2-7; TRBD1 aligns across 10 bases. V trimming: 4 bases; J trimming: 5 bases; junction bases outside the gene matches: 2. CDR1 and CDR2 (germline): SQVTM, ANQGSEA. This CDR3 contains 12 residues. The CDR3 DNA follows: TGCAGCGTTGGACAGGGGGCGAACGAGCAGTACTTC. This gives the protein CSVGQGANEQYF.

This clonotype showed up many times. This chain joins TRBV7-9 and TRBJ2-1; D gene unclear. The CDR3 sequence is 14 residues long. Germline lookup yields CDR1 SEHNR and CDR2 FQNEAQ (reference sequence). The V end lost 5 bases, the J end lost 4 bases, and 12 bases lay between the germline ends. The CDR3 DNA reads TGTGCCAGCAGCCCCCTTTACGGATACAATGAGCAGTTCTTC. This translates into CASSPLYGYNEQFF.

The J gene is TRBJ2-2, the V gene TRBV6-1, with a possible D match to TRBD1 (5 bases). The CDR3 is 14 residues long. The germline V gene encodes CDR1 MNHNS and CDR2 SASEGT. The V end lost 6 bases, the J end lost 0 bases, and 8 bases lay between the germline ends. CDR3 residues: CASRTVANTGELFF. In nucleotides, the CDR3 is TGTGCCAGCAGGACAGTCGCGAACACCGGGGAGCTGTTTTTT.

This chain joins TRBV27 and TRBJ2-3, with D possibly matching TRBD1 (5 bases). Germline-derived CDR1 and CDR2 are MNHEY and SMNVEV (reference sequence). The CDR3 is made up of 13 amino acids. Between the trimmed V and J ends, which lost 6 bases and 3 bases, there was a span of 10 bases. CDR3 sequence: CASRPGYTDTQYF. CDR3 coding DNA: TGTGCCAGCAGGCCAGGGTATACAGATACGCAGTATTTT.

At least ten counts were recorded for this clonotype. The genes are TRBV5-1 and TRBJ1-2; maybe TRBD1 (6 bases). V lost 3 bases and J lost 8, with 14 bases in between. Looked up from germline, CDR1 is SGHRS and CDR2 is YFSETQ. The CDR3 has 13 amino acids. DNA of the CDR3: TGCGCCAGCAGCTCGCCGGGACAACGAGGCTACACCTTC. It encodes CASSSPGQRGYTF.

This clonotype was observed many times. V usage is TRBV5-1 and J usage is TRBJ2-7; D is unresolved. Germline CDR1 is SGHRS and CDR2 is YFSETQ. The CDR3 is made up of 14 amino acids. V was trimmed by 4 bases and J by 2 bases, leaving 13 bases between them. CDR3 in amino acids: CASSPVENPYEQYF. The CDR3 bases are TGCGCCAGCAGCCCAGTAGAAAATCCCTACGAGCAGTACTTC.

This rearrangement joins TRBV7-9 to TRBJ2-5; 13 bases are a match to TRBD2. V dropped 5 bases and J dropped 5; count of bases not matched to a gene: 8. The CDR3 sequence is 16 residues long. The V gene's germline CDR1 is SEHNR and CDR2 FQNEAQ (reference sequence). CDR3 protein: CASSPGTSGTRETQYF. The DNA of the CDR3 is TGTGCCAGCAGCCCGGGGACTAGCGGGACGCGGGAGACCCAGTACTTC.

This clonotype has more than one count but fewer than ten. This chain links TRBV4-1 with TRBJ1-2; perhaps TRBD1 as D (6 bases). Deletions cut 4 bases from V and 4 bases from J, with 16 bases between. Germline lookup yields CDR1 MGHRA and CDR2 YSYEKL. The CDR3 runs to 15 residues. As DNA, the CDR3 is TGCGCCAGCAGCCCCTTAGGGGGGAAATTCTATGGCTACACCTTC. Encoded protein: CASSPLGGKFYGYTF.

This clonotype was seen more than once but under ten times. The V gene is TRBV7-2, the J gene TRBJ2-7; D is perhaps TRBD1 (6 bases). CDR3 length equals 14 residues. The germline gives CDR1 SGHTA, CDR2 FQGNSA. The V gene lost 1 base and the J gene lost 2 bases, with 9 bases spanning the gap. The DNA of the CDR3 is TGTGCCAGCAGCTTAGGGGACACCACCTACGAGCAGTACTTC. This sequence encodes CASSLGDTTYEQYF.

The sample holds many counts of this clonotype. The CDR3 nucleotides read TGTGCCACCAGCCACCGGGGTAGCAATCAGCCCCAGCATTTT. This translates into CATSHRGSNQPQHF. The chain joins TRBV15 to TRBJ1-5, with D hard to call. Germline V gene data show CDR1 as LNHNV and CDR2 as YYDKDF (reference sequence). The CDR3 runs to 14 residues. The V end lost 5 bases, the J end lost 0 bases, and 8 bases lay between the germline ends.

DNA of the CDR3: TGTGCCAGCAGCTTGTTGACTAGCGGGAGATCTACCGGGGAGCTGTTTTTT. It translates to CASSLLTSGRSTGELFF. The gene calls are TRBV11-3 and TRBJ2-2; 12 positions match TRBD2. The V segment lost 3 bases and the J segment 5 bases; nucleotides outside the gene matches: 7. The CDR3 is 17 residues long. Per the germline V gene, CDR1 is SGHNT and CDR2 is YENEEA.